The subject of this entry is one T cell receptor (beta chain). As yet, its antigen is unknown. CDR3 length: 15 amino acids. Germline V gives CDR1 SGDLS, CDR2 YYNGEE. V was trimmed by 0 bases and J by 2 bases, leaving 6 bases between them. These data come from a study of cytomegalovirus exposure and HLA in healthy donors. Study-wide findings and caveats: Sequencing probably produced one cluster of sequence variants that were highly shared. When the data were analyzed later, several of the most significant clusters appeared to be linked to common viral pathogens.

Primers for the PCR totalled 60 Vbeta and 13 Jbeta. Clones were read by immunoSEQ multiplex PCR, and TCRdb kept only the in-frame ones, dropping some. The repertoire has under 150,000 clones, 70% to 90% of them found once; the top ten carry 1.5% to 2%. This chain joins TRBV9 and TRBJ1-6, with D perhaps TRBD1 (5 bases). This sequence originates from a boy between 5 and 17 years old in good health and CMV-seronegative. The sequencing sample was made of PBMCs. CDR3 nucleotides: TGTGCCAGCAGCGTAGGACAGCCCTATAATTCACCCCTCCACTTT. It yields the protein CASSVGQPYNSPLHF.